Following are 17 T cell receptor beta chains from one sample sequenced in a study of blood T cell repertoires in COVID-19. Some clones are missing from TCRdb's copy, which holds only in-frame ones; the method was immunoSEQ multiplex PCR. This repertoire shows under 300,000 clones, 75% to 90% found once; its top ten account for roughly 3.3%. The sequenced material came from peripheral blood. These receptors were taken from a woman aged 40 to 55 with acute or convalescent COVID-19.

The chain is built from TRBV11-2 and TRBJ2-7; 7 bases fit TRBD1. The length of the CDR3 is 14 residues. V lost 5 bases to trimming and J lost 5 bases; unmatched junction nucleotides: 9. Germline V CDR1 and CDR2: SGHAT, FQNNGV. For the CDR3, the DNA is TGTGCCAGCAGCCTCCTCGACAGGGCCCACGAGCAGTACGTC. Translated: CASSLLDRAHEQYV.

A single count supports this clone. V gene TRBV5-1 combines with J gene TRBJ2-1, with 11 bases identical to TRBD2. Germline CDR1 and CDR2: SGHRS and YFSETQ. With 5 bases clipped from V and 4 bases from J, the junction kept 8 bases outside the gene matches. The CDR3 length is 16 residues. The DNA for the CDR3 is TGCGCCAGCAGGTCTCTAGCGGGGGGACGGTACAATGAGCAGTTCTTC. It is translated as CASRSLAGGRYNEQFF. Drawing the rest from reference TRBV5-1 and TRBJ2-1, the complete variable domain is KAGVTQTPRYLIKTRGQQVTLSCSPISGHRSVSWYQQTPGQGLQFLFEYFSETQRNKGNFPGRFSGRQFSNSRSEMNVSTLELGDSALYLCASRSLAGGRYNEQFFGPGTRLTVL.

V is TRBV24-1 and J is TRBJ2-1; possible D gene TRBD2, 6 bases. The CDR3 is made up of 17 amino acids. V lost 7 bases and J 7 bases, leaving 25 bases between the germline ends. The V gene's germline CDR1 is KGHDR and CDR2 SFDVKD. CDR3 bases: TGTGCCACCAGCCGTTCCGGGACGCCCCCGGGGAGGAATGAGCAGTTCTTC. This codes for CATSRSGTPPGRNEQFF.

The chain carries TRBV5-6 and TRBJ1-5; D gene unclear. This CDR3 is 15 amino acids long. With 4 bases removed from V and 0 bases from J, the gap between germline ends came to 11 bases. Germline CDR1 SGHDT, CDR2 YYEEEE. CDR3 in amino acids: CASSLWAYSNQPQHF. The CDR3 DNA sequence: TGTGCCAGCAGCCTTTGGGCTTATAGCAATCAGCCCCAGCATTTT. Full variable domain (outside the CDR3, taken from reference TRBV5-6 and TRBJ1-5): DAGVTQSPTHLIKTRGQQVTLRCSPKSGHDTVSWYQQALGQGPQFIFQYYEEEERQRGNFPDRFSGHQFPNYSSELNVNALLLGDSALYLCASSLWAYSNQPQHFGDGTRLSIL.

A note on this clone: One end of the junction is discordant with germline, which a read error may explain. V and J are TRBV4-1 and TRBJ1-2, with TRBD1 as a possible D gene (6 bases). This CDR3 has 16 amino acids. Germline V CDR1 and CDR2: MGHRA, YSYEKL. The CDR3 protein is CASSQGHPGEGYRYTF. In DNA form, the CDR3 reads TGCGCCAGCAGCCAGGGACACCCCGGCGAAGGCTATCGCTACACCTTC.

The rearrangement uses TRBV27 and TRBJ2-1; 7 nucleotides agree with TRBD2. CDR1 is MNHEY and CDR2 is SMNVEV in the germline V gene (reference sequence). There are 15 residues in the CDR3. After removal of 0 bases from V and 4 bases from J, the junction contained 3 bases not matched to a gene. The CDR3 DNA is TGTGCCAGCAGTTTATCAGCGGGGCTATACAATGAGCAGTTCTTC. Residues: CASSLSAGLYNEQFF.

This chain joins TRBV5-1 and TRBJ1-6, with D possibly matching TRBD1 (6 bases). Germline lookup yields CDR1 SGHRS and CDR2 YFSETQ. The CDR3 loop spans 16 amino acids. V lost 4 bases and J 7 bases, leaving 18 bases between the germline ends. CDR3 residues: CASSPWEGGGNSPLHF. The DNA of the CDR3 is TGCGCCAGCAGCCCCTGGGAGGGGGGTGGAAATTCACCCCTCCACTTT.

The chain employs TRBV14 and TRBJ1-1; D possibly corresponds to TRBD1 (5 bases). CDR1 is SGHDN and CDR2 is FVKESK in the germline V gene. V lost 4 bases and J 0 bases, leaving 12 bases between the germline ends. The CDR3 contains 15 residues. In DNA form, the CDR3 reads TGTGCCAGCAGCCGATTACTACAGGTGAACACTGAAGCTTTCTTT. Amino acid sequence: CASSRLLQVNTEAFF.

In its sample, this clone was seen once. This chain links TRBV5-5 with TRBJ1-2; perhaps TRBD1 as D (6 bases). The CDR3 sequence is 15 residues long. V lost 0 bases, J lost 2 bases, and 11 bases lay in between. CDR1 and CDR2 (germline): SGHKS, YYEKEE (reference sequence). CDR3 loop: CASSLDAGVNYGYTF. For the CDR3, the DNA is TGTGCCAGCAGCTTGGACGCAGGGGTGAACTATGGCTACACCTTC.

The J gene is TRBJ2-5, the V gene TRBV5-1; 7 bases are shared with TRBD1. This CDR3 has 16 amino acids. Looked up from germline, CDR1 is SGHRS and CDR2 is YFSETQ. V gave up 4 bases and J gave up 5 bases; unmatched junction bases: 14. The CDR3 here is CASSQGGPLSVETQYF. CDR3 DNA: TGCGCCAGCAGCCAAGGGGGCCCCTTGAGTGTGGAGACCCAGTACTTC.

J is TRBJ1-3 and V is TRBV4-1; weak D call: TRBD1 (6 bases). The V end lost 4 bases, the J end lost 0 bases, and 16 bases lay between the germline ends. The CDR3 is 17 residues long. Germline CDR1 MGHRA, CDR2 YSYEKL. The chain's CDR3 is CASSLRGGRSSGNTIYF. The DNA for the CDR3 is TGCGCCAGCAGCCTCCGCGGGGGCAGGAGCTCTGGAAACACCATATATTTT.

The chain couples TRBV6-5 to TRBJ1-5; the D gene is possibly TRBD1 (5 bases). This CDR3 spans 15 amino acids. Germline CDR1 is MNHEY and CDR2 is SVGAGI. The V and J ends lost 6 bases and 3 bases respectively, with 15 bases between them. The CDR3 region has the DNA TGTGCCAGCAGGGCCGAGGGAGGGGACAATCAGCCCCAGCATTTT. This gives the protein CASRAEGGDNQPQHF.

The chain carries TRBV7-9 and TRBJ1-5; 11 bases align to TRBD1. Germline V gene sequence: CDR1 SEHNR, CDR2 FQNEAQ (reference sequence). With 5 bases clipped from V and 1 base from J, the junction kept 10 bases outside the gene matches. The CDR3 extends over 18 amino acids. The DNA for the CDR3 is TGTGCCAGCAGCCCTTGGACAGGGGGCAAGCTAAGCAATCAGCCCCAGCATTTT. This sequence encodes CASSPWTGGKLSNQPQHF. Using reference TRBV7-9 and TRBJ1-5 for the parts outside the CDR3, the full variable domain is DTGVSQNPRHKITKRGQNVTFRCDPISEHNRLYWYRQTLGQGPEFLTYFQNEAQLEKSRLLSDRFSAERPKGSFSTLEIQRTEQGDSAMYLCASSPWTGGKLSNQPQHFGDGTRLSIL.

The chain employs TRBV19 and TRBJ1-2; D gene uncertain. Trimming cost V 3 bases and J 2 bases, with 10 bases left between them. Germline CDR1 LNHDA, CDR2 SQIVND (reference sequence). This CDR3 region has 14 residues. The CDR3 bases are TGTGCCAGTAGTATTCCAGGTACAAACTATGGCTACACCTTC. Protein sequence: CASSIPGTNYGYTF.

The V gene is TRBV24-1, the J gene TRBJ2-5; 9 bases are shared with TRBD1. V lost 3 bases, J lost 2 bases, and 3 bases stayed unmatched. Germline CDR1 reads KGHDR; CDR2 reads SFDVKD. The CDR3 extends over 15 amino acids. In DNA form, the CDR3 reads TGTGCCACCAGTGATACAGGACAGGGGCAAGAGACCCAGTACTTC. Residues: CATSDTGQGQETQYF.

The chain is built from TRBV5-1 and TRBJ2-2; perhaps TRBD1 as D (7 bases). With 3 bases removed from V and 7 bases from J, the gap between germline ends came to 22 bases. This CDR3 is 17 amino acids long. Germline V lookup: CDR1 SGHRS, CDR2 YFSETQ. The CDR3 region is CASSSPGGRVSVGELFF. CDR3 DNA: TGCGCCAGCAGCTCTCCAGGGGGGAGAGTTTCCGTCGGGGAGCTGTTTTTT.

The V call is TRBV12-5, the J call TRBJ1-2, with 8 bases identical to TRBD1. The CDR3 loop spans 13 amino acids. Unmatched junction bases numbered 3, after V lost 8 bases and J lost 1 base. The germline V gene encodes CDR1 LGHNT and CDR2 FRNRAP. CDR3 sequence reads: CASNRGSNYGYTF. Here the CDR3 DNA reads TGTGCTAGTAACAGGGGGAGTAACTATGGCTACACCTTC.